These 26 T cell receptor beta chains were all obtained from the same sample, sequenced in a study of blood T cell repertoires in COVID-19. Assay: immunoSEQ multiplex PCR; the TCRdb copy retains only in-frame clones and omits some. This table has 200,000 to 250,000 clones, approximately 90% appearing once. Sequenced sample: peripheral blood. Receptors were obtained from a woman aged 50 to 65 with COVID-19, enrolled during active disease.

CDR3 amino acids: CASSLGPLVNGYTF. CDR3 in DNA: TGTGCCAGCAGCTTAGGTCCGTTAGTCAATGGCTACACCTTC. The chain joins TRBV7-2 to TRBJ1-2; D not resolved. There are 14 residues in the CDR3. Germline CDR1 is SGHTA and CDR2 is FQGNSA. Trimming stripped 1 base from V and 6 bases from J, with 12 bases between.

The chain joins TRBV11-3 to TRBJ2-7; possible D gene TRBD1, 6 bases. V lost 1 base and J lost 4, with 11 bases in between. This CDR3 contains 14 residues. The germline CDR1 and CDR2 sequences are SGHNT and YENEEA. The CDR3 region has the DNA TGTGCCAGCAGCTTAGGGGGACACCTATACGAGCAGTACGTC. It is translated as CASSLGGHLYEQYV.

V usage is TRBV18 and J usage is TRBJ1-5, with TRBD1 as a possible D gene (6 bases). Germline-derived CDR1 and CDR2 are KGHSH and LQKENI. CDR3 length: 17 amino acids. The V gene lost 6 bases and the J gene lost 1 base, with 19 bases spanning the gap. Here the CDR3 reads CASSPNRVTRSNQPQHF. The CDR3 DNA reads TGTGCCAGCTCGCCTAACAGGGTAACCAGGAGCAATCAGCCCCAGCATTTT. Together with reference TRBV18 and TRBJ1-5, the CDR3 gives the full variable domain: NAGVMQNPRHLVRRRGQEARLRCSPMKGHSHVYWYRQLPEEGLKFMVYLQKENIIDESGMPKERFSAEFPKEGPSILRIQQVVRGDSAAYFCASSPNRVTRSNQPQHFGDGTRLSIL.

The genes are TRBV14 and TRBJ2-7; 8 nucleotides line up with TRBD2. CDR3 size: 21 residues. The junction had 21 bases not matched to a gene; V was cut back by 1 base and J by 1 base. Germline CDR1 and CDR2: SGHDN and FVKESK. The CDR3 bases are TGTGCCAGCAGCCAAGTAAATCGGGGGGGAGACCCTAAGAAGATGTCCTACGAGCAGTACGTC. It encodes CASSQVNRGGDPKKMSYEQYV.

The CDR3 DNA follows: TGTGCCAGCAGCCCCCTCCGGGACAGGACGAACACCGGGGAGCTGTTTTTT. Translating it yields CASSPLRDRTNTGELFF. The gene calls are TRBV11-2 and TRBJ2-2; 8 bases fit TRBD1. Germline-derived CDR1 and CDR2 are SGHAT and FQNNGV. The V and J ends lost 5 bases and 0 bases, in that order; junction bases with no gene match: 8. The CDR3 loop spans 17 amino acids.

The CDR3: CASSYGPSYEQYV. The CDR3 DNA reads as TGTGCCAGCAGTTATGGGCCCTCCTACGAGCAGTACGTC. The V call is TRBV28, the J call TRBJ2-7; D is undetermined. The CDR3 is 13 residues long. Germline-derived CDR1 and CDR2 are MDHEN and SYDVKM. Between the trimmed V and J ends, which lost 4 bases and 0 bases, there was a span of 7 bases.

The chain recombines TRBV11-2 with TRBJ2-5; 15 nucleotides agree with TRBD2. This CDR3 is 16 amino acids long. The V and J ends lost 5 bases and 4 bases, in that order; junction bases with no gene match: 5. Looked up from germline, CDR1 is SGHAT and CDR2 is FQNNGV. CDR3 region: CASSTGLAGGSETQYF. The CDR3 DNA sequence: TGTGCCAGCAGCACGGGACTAGCGGGGGGATCAGAGACCCAGTACTTC.

J is TRBJ2-1 and V is TRBV7-9; TRBD1 matches at 7 bases. Germline-derived CDR1 and CDR2 are SEHNR and FQNEAQ (reference sequence). The CDR3 loop spans 15 amino acids. J was trimmed by 6 bases and V by 5 bases; bases with no gene match: 10. The CDR3 DNA sequence: TGTGCCAGCAGCCGCCGACAGGGCTGGATCAATGAGCAGTTCTTC. It translates to CASSRRQGWINEQFF.

This chain connects TRBV29-1 to TRBJ1-3, with TRBD1 as a possible D gene (5 bases). The length of the CDR3 is 14 residues. CDR1 is SQVTM, CDR2 ANQGSEA, per germline. V gave up 7 bases and J gave up 4 bases, with 17 bases separating them. CDR3 bases: TGCAGCGCTGACGGACACTTAGGGGGAAACACCATATATTTT. Protein product: CSADGHLGGNTIYF.

The rearrangement uses TRBV7-8 and TRBJ1-1, with D unresolved. This CDR3 has 11 residues. Deletions cut 5 bases from V and 5 bases from J, with 6 bases between. CDR1 SGHVS and CDR2 FQNEAQ come from the germline V gene. The CDR3 loop is CASSPRTEAFF. CDR3 in DNA: TGTGCCAGCAGCCCTAGAACTGAAGCTTTCTTT.

The rearrangement joins TRBV6-2 or TRBV6-3 to TRBJ2-4; tentative D call: TRBD1 (6 bases). CDR1 is MNHEY and CDR2 is SVGEGT in the germline V gene. This CDR3 is 15 amino acids long. V was clipped by 5 bases and J by 0 bases, with 11 bases between them. The DNA for the CDR3 is TGTGCCAGCAGTACCCCACAGGGAGCCAAAAACATTCAGTACTTC. Translating it yields CASSTPQGAKNIQYF.

CDR3 protein: CASSPSDRKDPYGYTF. Written as DNA, the CDR3 is TGTGCCAGCAGCCCTTCGGACAGGAAAGACCCCTATGGCTACACCTTC. V usage is TRBV9 and J usage is TRBJ1-2, with 7 bases lining up with TRBD1. The CDR3 covers 16 residues. V lost 4 bases, J lost 4 bases, and 13 bases stayed unmatched. The V gene's germline CDR1 is SGDLS and CDR2 YYNGEE.

The gene calls are TRBV7-9 and TRBJ1-2, with D unresolved. The CDR3 sequence is 13 residues long. Trimming stripped 2 bases from V and 8 bases from J, with 12 bases between. CDR1 and CDR2 from the germline V gene are SEHNR and FQNEAQ (reference sequence). The CDR3 reads CASSLSGREGYTF. CDR3 DNA sequence: TGTGCCAGCAGCTTATCTGGGAGGGAGGGCTACACCTTC.

In this sample, this clone turned up a few times. The CDR3: CASSRGGSGNTIYF. For the CDR3, the DNA is TGTGCCAGCAGCCGGGGGGGCTCTGGAAACACCATATATTTT. The chain joins TRBV11-2 to TRBJ1-3, with a tentative D call TRBD1 (5 bases). Germline CDR1 is SGHAT and CDR2 is FQNNGV. This CDR3 is 14 amino acids long. V was shortened by 5 bases and J by 0 bases, with 8 bases between the two germline ends.

This clone has a single count. This chain uses TRBV2 with TRBJ2-7; 8 bases agree with TRBD2. V trimming: 5 bases; J trimming: 2 bases; junction bases outside the gene matches: 20. This CDR3 contains 19 residues. The germline gives CDR1 SNHLY, CDR2 FYNNEI. The DNA of the CDR3 is TGTGCCAGCAGTAGATCCCTGCGGGGAGCGGGGGAACATACCTACGAGCAGTACTTC. Amino acids: CASSRSLRGAGEHTYEQYF.

This clone was seen just once. V gene TRBV30 combines with J gene TRBJ1-1; 9 bases are a match to TRBD1. Germline loops: CDR1 GTSNPN, CDR2 SVGIG (reference sequence). V shed 3 bases and J 11 bases; nucleotides not matched to a gene: 10. CDR3 length: 13 amino acids. The CDR3 loop reads CAWRNTGGGGAFF. The CDR3 region has the DNA TGTGCCTGGAGGAATACAGGGGGCGGGGGGGCTTTCTTT.

The chain carries TRBV9 and TRBJ2-1, with D perhaps TRBD1 (5 bases). This CDR3 is 11 amino acids long. Germline V gene lookup returns CDR1 SGDLS and CDR2 YYNGEE. Trimming removed 5 bases at V and 7 bases at J, with 7 bases between. CDR3 nucleotide sequence: TGTGCCAGCAGTAGGGGAAATGAGCAGTTCTTC. Translating it yields CASSRGNEQFF. Full variable domain (remainder filled in from reference TRBV9 and TRBJ2-1): DSGVTQTPKHLITATGQRVTLRCSPRSGDLSVYWYQQSLDQGLQFLIQYYNGEERAKGNILERFSAQQFPDLHSELNLSSLELGDSALYFCASSRGNEQFFGPGTRLTVL.

J is TRBJ1-4 and V is TRBV7-9, with D hard to call. Germline values: CDR1 SEHNR, CDR2 FQNEAQ (reference sequence). The CDR3 has 14 residues. Between the trimmed V and J ends, which lost 0 bases and 8 bases, there was a span of 10 bases. This CDR3 reads CASSLAWEGEKLFF. Here the CDR3 DNA reads TGTGCCAGCAGCTTAGCGTGGGAGGGAGAAAAACTGTTTTTT.

The chain is built from TRBV5-4 and TRBJ2-3; 8 nucleotides match TRBD2. V trimming: 4 bases; J trimming: 2 bases; junction bases outside the gene matches: 3. This CDR3 region has 14 residues. Germline V gives CDR1 SGHNT, CDR2 YYREEE (reference sequence). The CDR3 nucleotides are TGTGCCAGCAGCGTAGCGGGGCCCACAGATACGCAGTATTTT. Translated, it gives CASSVAGPTDTQYF.

The chain joins TRBV24-1 to TRBJ2-5; 10 nucleotides align to TRBD1. J was trimmed by 4 bases and V by 12 bases; bases with no gene match: 7. The CDR3 totals 13 residues. CDR1 KGHDR and CDR2 SFDVKD come from the germline V gene. Here the CDR3 DNA reads TGTGCCCCACGGGACAGGGGCATAGAGACCCAGTACTTC. Translation: CAPRDRGIETQYF.

This chain links TRBV3-1 (or the pseudogene TRBV3-2) with TRBJ1-1, with a tentative D call TRBD1 (5 bases). V was pared by 0 bases and J by 1 base, with 9 bases between. Germline V lookup: CDR1 LGHDT, CDR2 YNNKEL (reference sequence). CDR3 length equals 15 residues. CDR3 DNA sequence: TGTGCCAGCAGCCAAGAAGGTCAGGGGAACACTGAAGCTTTCTTT. Translation: CASSQEGQGNTEAFF.

The chain combines TRBV6-2 or TRBV6-3 with TRBJ2-1, with a weak D call TRBD2 (7 bases). The CDR3 has 15 residues. The germline V gene has CDR1 MNHEY and CDR2 SVGEGT. With 4 bases removed from V and 4 bases from J, the gap between germline ends came to 14 bases. CDR3 DNA: TGTGCCAGCAGTTGGGGCGGGGGCCGTTACAATGAGCAGTTCTTC. Protein product: CASSWGGGRYNEQFF.

This chain links TRBV11-2 with TRBJ1-4, with TRBD1 identical over 9 bases. The CDR3 covers 13 residues. Germline V gene sequence: CDR1 SGHAT, CDR2 FQNNGV. Trimming at V came to 8 bases and at J to 8 bases, leaving 6 bases not matched to a gene. CDR3 in amino acids: CASGLGQGEKLFF. The CDR3 DNA follows: TGTGCCAGCGGTCTTGGACAGGGGGAAAAACTGTTTTTT.

The V and J genes are TRBV28 and TRBJ2-7, with 8 positions matching TRBD2. Germline V CDR1 and CDR2: MDHEN, SYDVKM. The CDR3 length is 16 residues. Trimming cost V 4 bases and J 2 bases; bases outside gene matches: 10. The CDR3, as DNA: TGTGCCAGCAGTTCTCCAATAAGCGGGGGTCCCTACGAGCAGTACTTC. The encoded protein is CASSSPISGGPYEQYF.

V is TRBV19 and J is TRBJ1-5; TRBD1 aligns across 8 bases. Germline assignment: CDR1 LNHDA and CDR2 SQIVND (reference sequence). With V trimmed by 11 bases and J by 2 bases, 11 bases remained unmatched. This CDR3 has 15 residues. Here the CDR3 DNA reads TGTGCCTCCAAACCGACAGGGGTACGCAATCAGCCCCAGCATTTT. Amino acids: CASKPTGVRNQPQHF.

This clone has more than one count but fewer than ten. The V gene is TRBV5-1, the J gene TRBJ2-1; no clear D. Germline assignment: CDR1 SGHRS and CDR2 YFSETQ. V was pared by 0 bases and J by 0 bases, with 7 bases between. The CDR3 sequence is 15 residues long. In DNA, the CDR3 is TGCGCCAGCAGCTTGGTAGCCCGCTCCTACAATGAGCAGTTCTTC. This gives the protein CASSLVARSYNEQFF.